The T cell receptor beta chain described here comes from a study of T cells in Graves' hyperthyroidism and ophthalmopathy (dated by TCRdb to the late 2010s). Background for the entire study: Peripheral blood was collected at initial diagnosis, before any treatment. To identify TCR V-J signatures that set the groups apart, the researchers used a discovery cohort of 90 to 100 patients, made up of fewer than 50 with Graves' ophthalmopathy and approximately 57 with stable Graves' hyperthyroidism. An independent validation cohort of around 19 hyperthyroidism patients and about 15 patients who later progressed to ophthalmopathy tested prospective prediction of ophthalmopathy. For training and testing, the 100 or so patients in the discovery cohort were randomly divided in a 7:3 ratio. Thyroid tissue and blood T-cell repertoires from six Graves' hyperthyroidism patients were also compared in the study. Following sampling, methimazole starting at 30 mg daily was given to hyperthyroidism patients, and high-dose intravenous methylprednisolone was given to ophthalmopathy patients. According to the paper, TCR Vbeta CDR3 sequencing was carried out on roughly 130 peripheral blood samples, which came from more than 40 ophthalmopathy, approximately 72 hyperthyroidism and roughly 17 progressor patients. Beyond this particular receptor, the publication reports: In cross-validation, a model built on a 13 V-J signature told ophthalmopathy apart from stable hyperthyroidism with 85% to 90% sensitivity and around 83% specificity, and in testing the same model reached 80%/75%. During validation, the model predicted progression to ophthalmopathy a median of around 6 months ahead of onset, with just under 71% sensitivity and 72.22% specificity. Most expanded thyroid clonotypes (frequency above 0.001) were also detected in blood, suggesting blood repertoires may reflect thyroid immune responses. No statistical method was used to fix the sample size in advance, and group allocation was not hidden from the investigators.

The TCR beta CDR3 regions were amplified from the RNA transcripts. For the first round of RT-PCR on the TCR CDR3, the HTBI primer set was used together with the Qiagen OneStep RT-PCR kit. Libraries were constructed in a second round of multiplex PCR, after which size selection and purification were performed. Sequencing of the libraries was done on an Illumina HiSeq2000 using paired-end 100 bp reads. The paper's processing steps were these. SOAPnuke was used to process the raw data, removing reads that contained adapters or uncalled bases, had a mean Phred below 15, or lacked an exact match to the constant primer or identifier. High-quality paired reads were merged using COPE v1.2.5, and each unique nucleotide sequence was defined as a clonotype. MiTCR v1.1 was used to align clonotypes to the IMGT TRBV, TRBD and TRBJ reference segments. Only V-J combinations with frequency above 0.0001, covering 99% to 99.2% of repertoires, were analysed. The TCS score was defined as the ratio of F50 (clonal expansion) to E x V (chaos), calculated using BLOSUM62-based TCRdist between CDR3 peptides within each V-J. Welch's t-statistics and random forest reduced just over 500 V-J features to 10 to 15, which were used in a naive Bayes classifier (R e1071). TCRdb's own reprocessing of the public reads used fastp at Q25 and MiXCR and kept productive beta chains. Identical CDR3 proteins give one entry, which carries the most common genes and DNA. TCRdb, not the authors, supplied the V and J calls. This sample lists some 770,000 distinct CDR3 sequences; around 17% were detected once. The ten largest clonotypes hold under 10% of the sample.

The germline V gene supplies CDR1 SQVTM and CDR2 ANQGSEA. The CDR3, cysteine through phenylalanine, is 10 amino acids long. Just CDR3 DNA is preserved here, 30 bases in frame from base 1. V was cut back by 7 bases and J by 8 bases, leaving a gap of 9 bases between them. On this clonotype: What this receptor recognizes is not known. Qualities for individual bases were not recorded, and no much larger clone is one base off.

Stable Graves' hyperthyroidism was defined as no progression to ophthalmopathy during 18 months of follow-up. Hyperthyroidism patients were newly diagnosed, with disease duration under 2 months, and aged 18 to 65 years. The study excluded patients with uncontrolled infections, other autoimmune diseases, pregnancy or lactation. Diagnoses were established on the basis of clinical symptoms, serum thyroxine and TRAb, thyroid ultrasound, and orbital computed tomography. PBMCs were separated from under 12 ml of fresh peripheral blood using Ficoll-Paque density gradient centrifugation. Trizol reagent was used to extract total RNA, and RNA quality was then checked on an Agilent 2100 Bioanalyzer.

This receptor was identified in a man younger than 30 with Graves' hyperthyroidism. The chain is made from TRBV29-1 and TRBJ2-1; the D segment cannot be called with confidence. Specimen: blood. The DNA reads as follows: TGCAGCGCGATGGTCGATGAGCAGTTCTTC. Its translation reads: CSAMVDEQFF.